Given below is one T cell receptor (beta chain) in context. Antigen: not known. The sample is drawn from a study of T cell responses to AZD1222 COVID-19 vaccine. Findings and limits, study-wide: Among AZD1222 vaccinees, only 5 to 7 were seropositive at baseline. Two AZD1222 doses significantly raised spike-specific TCR breadth and depth over controls.

Generated by immunoSEQ multiplex PCR, the TCRdb table keeps only in-frame clones and is missing some. Here the sample spans about 170,000 clones, approximately 95% being singletons. The CDR3 runs 15 residues. This rearrangement joins TRBV21-1 to TRBJ2-3; the tabulated D call, TRBD1, remains unverified against the DNA. TRBV21-1 is an annotated pseudogene. The input for sequencing was peripheral blood, taken on day 0 of AZD1222 vaccination. The clonotype originates from an adult in good health. The CDR3 is CASSAPGTATDTQYF. The CDR3 DNA sequence: TGTGCCAGCAGCGCCCCCGGGACAGCCACAGATACGCAGTATTTT.